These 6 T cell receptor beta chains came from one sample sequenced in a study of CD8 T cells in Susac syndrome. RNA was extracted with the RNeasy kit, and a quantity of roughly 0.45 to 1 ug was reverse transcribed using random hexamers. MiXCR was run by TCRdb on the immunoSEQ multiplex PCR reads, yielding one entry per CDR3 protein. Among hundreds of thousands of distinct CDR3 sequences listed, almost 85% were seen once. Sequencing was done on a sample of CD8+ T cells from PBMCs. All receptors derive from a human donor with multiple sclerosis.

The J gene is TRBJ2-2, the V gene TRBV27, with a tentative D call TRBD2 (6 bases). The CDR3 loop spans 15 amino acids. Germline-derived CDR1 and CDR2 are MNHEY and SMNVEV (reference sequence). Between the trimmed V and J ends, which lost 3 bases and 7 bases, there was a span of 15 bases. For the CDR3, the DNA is TGTGCCAGCAGTTTTATCGGGGGTGTTAACGGGGAGCTGTTTTTT. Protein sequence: CASSFIGGVNGELFF.

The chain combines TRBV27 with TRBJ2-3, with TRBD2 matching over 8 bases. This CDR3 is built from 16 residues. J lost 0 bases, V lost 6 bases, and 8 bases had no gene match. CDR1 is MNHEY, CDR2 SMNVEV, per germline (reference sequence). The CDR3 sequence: CASSPGTSLSTDTQYF. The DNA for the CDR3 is TGTGCCAGCAGCCCCGGGACTAGTCTCAGCACAGATACGCAGTATTTT.

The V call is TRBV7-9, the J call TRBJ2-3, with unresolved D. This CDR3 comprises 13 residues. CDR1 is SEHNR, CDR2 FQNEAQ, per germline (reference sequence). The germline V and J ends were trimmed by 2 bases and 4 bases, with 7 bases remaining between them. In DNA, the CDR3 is TGTGCCAGCAGCTTACCCCGGGCAGATACGCAGTATTTT. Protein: CASSLPRADTQYF.

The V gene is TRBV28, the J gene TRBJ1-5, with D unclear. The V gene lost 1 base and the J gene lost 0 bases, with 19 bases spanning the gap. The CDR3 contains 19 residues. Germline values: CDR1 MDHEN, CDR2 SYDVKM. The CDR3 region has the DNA TGTGCCAGCAGTTTATTTTACTTTGGGGTCCCGTATAGCAATCAGCCCCAGCATTTT. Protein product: CASSLFYFGVPYSNQPQHF.

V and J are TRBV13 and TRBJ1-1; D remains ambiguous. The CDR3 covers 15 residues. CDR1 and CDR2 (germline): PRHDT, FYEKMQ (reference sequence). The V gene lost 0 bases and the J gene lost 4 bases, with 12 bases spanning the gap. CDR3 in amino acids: CASSLGGRSSTEAFF. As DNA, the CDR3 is TGTGCCAGCAGCTTAGGGGGCAGAAGTTCCACTGAAGCTTTCTTT.

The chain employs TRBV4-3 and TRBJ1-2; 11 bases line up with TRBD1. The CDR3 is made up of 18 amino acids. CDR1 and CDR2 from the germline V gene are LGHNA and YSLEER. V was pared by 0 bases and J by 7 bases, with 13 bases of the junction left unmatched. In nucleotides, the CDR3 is TGCGCCAGCAGCCAAGATAACCTTCGGGGACAGGGGGATCTTGGCTACACCTTC. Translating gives CASSQDNLRGQGDLGYTF.